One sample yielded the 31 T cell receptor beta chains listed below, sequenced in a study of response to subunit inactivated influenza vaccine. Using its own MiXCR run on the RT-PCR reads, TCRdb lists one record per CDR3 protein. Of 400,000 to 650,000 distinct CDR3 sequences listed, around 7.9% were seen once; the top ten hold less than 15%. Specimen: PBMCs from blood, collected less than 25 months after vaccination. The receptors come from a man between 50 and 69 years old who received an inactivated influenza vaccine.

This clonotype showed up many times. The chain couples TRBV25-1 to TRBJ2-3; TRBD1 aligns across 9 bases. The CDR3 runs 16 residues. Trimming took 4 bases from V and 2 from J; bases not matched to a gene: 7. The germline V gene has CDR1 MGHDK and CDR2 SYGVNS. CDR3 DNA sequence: TGTGCCAGCAGTGTGCCCGGGACAGGGACCACAGATACGCAGTATTTT. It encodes CASSVPGTGTTDTQYF.

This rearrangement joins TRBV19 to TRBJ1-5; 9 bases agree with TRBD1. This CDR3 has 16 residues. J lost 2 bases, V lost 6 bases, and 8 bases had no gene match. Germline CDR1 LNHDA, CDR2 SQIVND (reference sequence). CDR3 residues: CASRTGQGWGNQPQHF. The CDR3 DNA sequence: TGTGCCAGTAGGACGGGACAGGGTTGGGGCAATCAGCCCCAGCATTTT.

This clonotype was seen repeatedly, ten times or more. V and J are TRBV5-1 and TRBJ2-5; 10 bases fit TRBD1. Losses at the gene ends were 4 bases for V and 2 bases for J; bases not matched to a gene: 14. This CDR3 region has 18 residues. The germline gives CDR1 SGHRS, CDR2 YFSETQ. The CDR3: CASSPRTGGAPDQETQYF. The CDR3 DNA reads TGCGCCAGCAGCCCTCGGACAGGGGGAGCACCTGATCAAGAGACCCAGTACTTC.

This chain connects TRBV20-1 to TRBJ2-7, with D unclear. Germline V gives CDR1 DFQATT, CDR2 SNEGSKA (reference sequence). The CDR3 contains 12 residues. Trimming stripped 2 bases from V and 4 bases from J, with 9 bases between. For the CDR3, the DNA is TGCAGTGCTAGAACCCCTTTTTACGAGCAGTACTTC. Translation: CSARTPFYEQYF.

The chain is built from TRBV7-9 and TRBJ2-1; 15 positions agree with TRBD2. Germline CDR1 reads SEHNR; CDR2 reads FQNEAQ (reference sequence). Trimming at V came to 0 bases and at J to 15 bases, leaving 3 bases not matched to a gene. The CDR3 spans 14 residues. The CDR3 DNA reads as TGTGCCAGCAGCTTAGCGGGACTAGCGGGGGGTTGGTTCTTC. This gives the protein CASSLAGLAGGWFF.

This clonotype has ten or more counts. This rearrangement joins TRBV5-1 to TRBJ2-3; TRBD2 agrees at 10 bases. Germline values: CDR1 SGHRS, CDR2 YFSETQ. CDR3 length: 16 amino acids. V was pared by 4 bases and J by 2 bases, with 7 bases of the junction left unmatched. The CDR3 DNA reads TGCGCCAGCAGCCCGACACTAGCGGGAACCACAGATACGCAGTATTTT. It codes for CASSPTLAGTTDTQYF.

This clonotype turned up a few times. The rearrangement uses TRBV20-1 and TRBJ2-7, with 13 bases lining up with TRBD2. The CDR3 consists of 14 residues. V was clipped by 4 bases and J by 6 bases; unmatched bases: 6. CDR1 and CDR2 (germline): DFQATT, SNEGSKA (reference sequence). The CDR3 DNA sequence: TGCAGTGCTAAACTAGCGGGAGGGCCTGGCGAGCAGTACTTC. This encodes CSAKLAGGPGEQYF.

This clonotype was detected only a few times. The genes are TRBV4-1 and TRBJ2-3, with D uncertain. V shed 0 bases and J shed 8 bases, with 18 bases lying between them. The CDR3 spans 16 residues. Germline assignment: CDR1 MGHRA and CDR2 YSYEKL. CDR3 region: CASSQDRSFFLSTQYF. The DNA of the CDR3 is TGCGCCAGCAGCCAAGATCGGTCCTTCTTCTTGTCTACGCAGTATTTT.

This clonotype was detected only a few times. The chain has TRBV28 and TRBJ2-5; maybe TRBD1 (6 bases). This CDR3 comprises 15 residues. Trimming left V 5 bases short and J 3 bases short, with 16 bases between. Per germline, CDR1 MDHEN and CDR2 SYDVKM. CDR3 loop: CASSHRVDTEETQYF. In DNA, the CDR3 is TGTGCCAGCAGTCACAGGGTCGATACTGAAGAGACCCAGTACTTC.

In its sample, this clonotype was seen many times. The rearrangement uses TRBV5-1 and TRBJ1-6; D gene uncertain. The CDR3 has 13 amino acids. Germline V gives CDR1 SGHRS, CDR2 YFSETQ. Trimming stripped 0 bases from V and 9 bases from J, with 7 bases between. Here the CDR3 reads CASSLDSFSPLHF. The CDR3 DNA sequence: TGCGCCAGCAGCTTGGATTCGTTTTCACCCCTCCACTTT.

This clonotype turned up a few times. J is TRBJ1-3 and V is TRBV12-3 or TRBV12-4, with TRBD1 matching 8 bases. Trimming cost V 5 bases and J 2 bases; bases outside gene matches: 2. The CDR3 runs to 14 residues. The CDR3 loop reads CASSIQGAGNTIYF. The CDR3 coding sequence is TGTGCCAGCAGTATACAGGGGGCTGGAAACACCATATATTTT.

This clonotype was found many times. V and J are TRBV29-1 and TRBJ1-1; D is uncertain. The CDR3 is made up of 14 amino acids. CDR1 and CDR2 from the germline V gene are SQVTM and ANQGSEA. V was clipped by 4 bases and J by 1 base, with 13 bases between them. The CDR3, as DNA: TGCAGCGTTGTCTTCAGGCTCGGGAACACTGAAGCTTTCTTT. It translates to CSVVFRLGNTEAFF.

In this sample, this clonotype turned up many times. CDR3 nucleotide sequence: TGTGCCAGCAGCCCATCCCTTGAGGAGACCCAGTACTTC. Translation gives CASSPSLEETQYF. This chain joins TRBV7-2 and TRBJ2-5; unclear D gene. The V gene's germline CDR1 is SGHTA and CDR2 FQGNSA. Trimming took off 5 bases at V and 5 bases at J, with 12 bases between the two ends. The CDR3 runs 13 residues.

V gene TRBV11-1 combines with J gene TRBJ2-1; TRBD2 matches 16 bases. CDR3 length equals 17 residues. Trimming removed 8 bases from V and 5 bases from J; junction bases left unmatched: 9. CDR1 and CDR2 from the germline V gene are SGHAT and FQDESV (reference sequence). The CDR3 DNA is TGTGCCAGCGTCGAGGGACTAGCGGGAGGGAAAGACAATGAGCAGTTCTTC. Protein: CASVEGLAGGKDNEQFF.

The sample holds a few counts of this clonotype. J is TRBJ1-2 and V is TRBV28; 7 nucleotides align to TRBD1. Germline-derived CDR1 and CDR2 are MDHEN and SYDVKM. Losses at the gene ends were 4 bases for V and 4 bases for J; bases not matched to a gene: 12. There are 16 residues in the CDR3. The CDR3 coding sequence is TGTGCCAGCAGTTCCGCCAGGGGGGCGCGATTCTATGGCTACACCTTC. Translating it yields CASSSARGARFYGYTF.

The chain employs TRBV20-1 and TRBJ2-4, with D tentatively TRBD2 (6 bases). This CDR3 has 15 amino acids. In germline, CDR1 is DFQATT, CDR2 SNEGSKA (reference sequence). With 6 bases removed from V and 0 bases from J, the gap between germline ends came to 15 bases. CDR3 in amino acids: CSADGGALAKNIQYF. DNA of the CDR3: TGCAGTGCCGACGGGGGTGCCCTAGCCAAAAACATTCAGTACTTC.

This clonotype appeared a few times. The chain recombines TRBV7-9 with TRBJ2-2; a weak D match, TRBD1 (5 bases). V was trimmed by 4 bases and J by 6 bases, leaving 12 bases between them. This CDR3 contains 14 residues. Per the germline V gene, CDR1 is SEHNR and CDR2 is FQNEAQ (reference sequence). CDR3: CASSSWLGAGELFF. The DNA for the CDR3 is TGTGCCAGCAGCTCCTGGTTAGGGGCCGGGGAGCTGTTTTTT.

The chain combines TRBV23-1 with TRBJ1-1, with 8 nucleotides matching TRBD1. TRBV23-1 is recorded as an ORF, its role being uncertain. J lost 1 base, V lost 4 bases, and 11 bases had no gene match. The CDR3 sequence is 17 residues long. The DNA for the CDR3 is TGCGCCAGCAGTCCTCCTATGGACAGGGCTGCGAACACTGAAGCTTTCTTT. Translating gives CASSPPMDRAANTEAFF.

The chain's CDR3 is CASSLSNGYEQYF. For the CDR3, the DNA is TGTGCCAGCAGTTTAAGTAACGGCTACGAGCAGTACTTC. The chain combines TRBV12-3 or TRBV12-4 with TRBJ2-7, with D unclear. This CDR3 has 13 residues. V was cut by 2 bases and J by 3 bases, with 8 bases left in between.

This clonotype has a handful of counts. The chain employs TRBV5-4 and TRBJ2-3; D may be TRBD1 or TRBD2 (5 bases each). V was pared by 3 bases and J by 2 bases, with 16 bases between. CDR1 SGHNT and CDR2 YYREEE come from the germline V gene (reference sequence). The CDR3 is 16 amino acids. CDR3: CASSSRLGVHTDTQYF. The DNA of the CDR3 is TGTGCCAGCAGCTCCCGGCTGGGGGTTCACACAGATACGCAGTATTTT.

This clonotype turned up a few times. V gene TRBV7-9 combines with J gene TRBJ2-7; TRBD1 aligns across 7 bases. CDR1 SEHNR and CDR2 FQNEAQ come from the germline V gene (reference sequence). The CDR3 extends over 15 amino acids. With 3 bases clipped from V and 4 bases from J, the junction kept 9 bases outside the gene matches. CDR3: CASSFWDREKYEQYF. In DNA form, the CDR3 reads TGTGCCAGCAGCTTTTGGGACAGAGAAAAATACGAGCAGTACTTC.

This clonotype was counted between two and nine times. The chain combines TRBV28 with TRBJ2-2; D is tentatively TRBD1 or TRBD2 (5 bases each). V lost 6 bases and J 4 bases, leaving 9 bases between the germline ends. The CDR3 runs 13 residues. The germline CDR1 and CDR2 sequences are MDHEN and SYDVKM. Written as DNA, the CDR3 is TGTGCCAGCAGGGGGACCCTCACCGGGGAGCTGTTTTTT. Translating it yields CASRGTLTGELFF. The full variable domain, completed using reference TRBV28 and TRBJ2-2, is DVKVTQSSRYLVKRTGEKVFLECVQDMDHENMFWYRQDPGLGLRLIYFSYDVKMKEKGDIPEGYSVSREKKERFSLILESASTNQTSMYLCASRGTLTGELFFGEGSRLTVL.

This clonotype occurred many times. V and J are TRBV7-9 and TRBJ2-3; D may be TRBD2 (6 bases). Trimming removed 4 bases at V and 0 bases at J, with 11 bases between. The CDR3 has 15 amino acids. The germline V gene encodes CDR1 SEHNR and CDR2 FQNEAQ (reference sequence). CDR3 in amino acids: CASSYLGTSTDTQYF. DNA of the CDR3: TGTGCCAGCAGCTACCTAGGGACTAGCACAGATACGCAGTATTTT.

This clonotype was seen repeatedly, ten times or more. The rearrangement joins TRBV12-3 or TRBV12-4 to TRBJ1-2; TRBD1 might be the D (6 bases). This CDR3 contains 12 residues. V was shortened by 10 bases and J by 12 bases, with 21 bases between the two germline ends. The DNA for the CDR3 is TGTGCCACAGGAACAGGGCCCATTGGTGACACCTTC. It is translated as CATGTGPIGDTF.

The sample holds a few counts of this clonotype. The CDR3 region has the DNA TGTGCCCGTTTCCCGCAGGAGGGGACCGGGGAGCTGTTTTTT. It is translated as CARFPQEGTGELFF. V and J are TRBV19 and TRBJ2-2, with D perhaps TRBD2 (6 bases). The CDR3 runs 14 residues. V lost 11 bases and J lost 5, with 18 bases in between. Germline loops: CDR1 LNHDA, CDR2 SQIVND (reference sequence).

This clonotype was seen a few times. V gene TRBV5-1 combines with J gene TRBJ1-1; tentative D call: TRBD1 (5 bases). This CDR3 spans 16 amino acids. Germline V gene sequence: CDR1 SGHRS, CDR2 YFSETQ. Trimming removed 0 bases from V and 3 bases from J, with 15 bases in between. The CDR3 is CASSLGGTQGHTEAFF. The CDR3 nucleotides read TGCGCCAGCAGCTTGGGTGGGACCCAGGGACACACTGAAGCTTTCTTT. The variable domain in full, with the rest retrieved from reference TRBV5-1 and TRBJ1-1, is KAGVTQTPRYLIKTRGQQVTLSCSPISGHRSVSWYQQTPGQGLQFLFEYFSETQRNKGNFPGRFSGRQFSNSRSEMNVSTLELGDSALYLCASSLGGTQGHTEAFFGQGTRLTVV.

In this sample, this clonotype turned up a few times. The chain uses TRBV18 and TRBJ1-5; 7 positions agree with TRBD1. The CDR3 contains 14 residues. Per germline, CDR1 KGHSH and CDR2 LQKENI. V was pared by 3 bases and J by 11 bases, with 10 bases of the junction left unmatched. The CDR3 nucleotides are TGTGCCAGCTCACCGCAGGGACAGACCCAAGCCCAGCATTTT. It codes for CASSPQGQTQAQHF.

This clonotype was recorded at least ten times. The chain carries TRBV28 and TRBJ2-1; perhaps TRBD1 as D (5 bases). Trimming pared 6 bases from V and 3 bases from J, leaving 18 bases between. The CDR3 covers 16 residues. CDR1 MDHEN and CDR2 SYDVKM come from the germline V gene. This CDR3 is CASRPLQGTDYNEQFF. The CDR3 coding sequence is TGTGCCAGCAGGCCCCTTCAGGGAACCGACTACAATGAGCAGTTCTTC. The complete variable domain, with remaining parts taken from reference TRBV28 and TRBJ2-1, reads DVKVTQSSRYLVKRTGEKVFLECVQDMDHENMFWYRQDPGLGLRLIYFSYDVKMKEKGDIPEGYSVSREKKERFSLILESASTNQTSMYLCASRPLQGTDYNEQFFGPGTRLTVL.

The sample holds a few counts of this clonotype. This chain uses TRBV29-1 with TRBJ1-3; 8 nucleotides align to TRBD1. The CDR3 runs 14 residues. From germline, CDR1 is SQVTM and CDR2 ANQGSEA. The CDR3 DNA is TGCAGAAAGGGACAGGACCTCTCTGGAAACACCATATATTTT. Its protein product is CRKGQDLSGNTIYF.

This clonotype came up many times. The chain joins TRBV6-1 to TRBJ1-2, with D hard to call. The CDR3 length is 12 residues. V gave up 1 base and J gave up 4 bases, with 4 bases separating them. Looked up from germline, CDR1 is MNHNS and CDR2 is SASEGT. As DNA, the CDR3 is TGTGCCAGCAGTGAAGACGGCTATGGCTACACCTTC. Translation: CASSEDGYGYTF.

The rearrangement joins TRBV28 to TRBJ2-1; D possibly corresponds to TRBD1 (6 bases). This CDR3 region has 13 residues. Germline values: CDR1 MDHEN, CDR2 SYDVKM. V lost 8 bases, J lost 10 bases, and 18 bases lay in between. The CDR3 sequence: CASRKPDRREQFF. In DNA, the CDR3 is TGTGCCAGCCGAAAACCGGACAGACGGGAGCAGTTCTTC. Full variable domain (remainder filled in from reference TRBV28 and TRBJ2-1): DVKVTQSSRYLVKRTGEKVFLECVQDMDHENMFWYRQDPGLGLRLIYFSYDVKMKEKGDIPEGYSVSREKKERFSLILESASTNQTSMYLCASRKPDRREQFFGPGTRLTVL.